This T cell receptor (beta chain) was observed in a study of regulatory T cells in long-lasting Graves disease. Overall study results and limits: TRBV28, TRBJ1-2 and TRBJ2-5 were segments that persistent disease favored. Newly diagnosed patients shared around 910 public clonotypes; persistent patients shared more than 2,500.

Libraries of TCR beta came from iRepertoire HTBI primers plus Arm-PCR of CDR3 regions. Per the original methods: Detected in the samples were around 59 TRBV and 14 TRBJ segments. TCRdb reprocessed the multiplex PCR reads with MiXCR, giving one entry per CDR3 protein. The V and J calls here are based on TCRdb, not the publication. This table has 350,000 to 450,000 distinct CDR3 sequences, over 12% appearing once. The CDR3 totals 15 residues. Trimming cost V 5 bases and J 1 base, with 14 bases left between them. The germline gives CDR1 SGHVS, CDR2 FNYEAQ. Time point in this sample: newly diagnosed GD, antithyroid drugs for less than 3 months. The TCR library was prepared using RNA isolated from PBMCs. Peripheral blood, 7 to 10 milliliters per patient, was collected in EDTA tubes. This clonotype was seen at least ten times. What it binds is not known. These data were likewise used in another study, on T cells in Graves' hyperthyroidism and ophthalmopathy.

This sequence originates from a woman in her thirties or forties with Graves disease. The rearrangement uses TRBV7-6 and TRBJ1-1; possibly TRBD1 for D (6 bases). The sample consisted of peripheral blood mononuclear cells (PBMCs), taken at new diagnosis, from a patient treated with antithyroid drugs. The CDR3 DNA is TGTGCCAGCAGCCCTGTCAGGGGCCCGAACACTGAAGCTTTCTTT. This gives the protein CASSPVRGPNTEAFF.